This T cell receptor (beta chain) appears in the sequencing data of a study of blood T cell repertoires in COVID-19. Followed longitudinally, the Seattle patients had been enrolled during active infection. With V trimmed by 3 bases and J by 7 bases, 11 bases remained unmatched. There are 15 residues in the CDR3. Germline V gene lookup returns CDR1 SGHRS and CDR2 YFSETQ. In the authors' methods: Amplifying reference gene primers gave estimates of nucleated cell counts. TCRdb keeps only in-frame clones here, not all; method: immunoSEQ multiplex PCR. V, J and clone size are those of that table, while D and trimming were read from the DNA. The table has 200,000 to 250,000 clones, 75% to 85% seen once.

Sequences were obtained from peripheral blood. V gene TRBV5-1 combines with J gene TRBJ1-1; 8 bases are shared with TRBD1. The TCR originated in a woman between 65 and 79 years old with COVID-19, enrolled during active disease. For the CDR3, the DNA is TGCGCCAGCAGCTACAACCCCCGGACAGGGCTTGAAGCTTTCTTT. It translates to CASSYNPRTGLEAFF.